This TCR beta chain was sequenced during a study of spatial heterogeneity in lung cancer. About the research overall: Raw reads contained each unique TCR and UMI combination more than ten times on average.

The CDR3 spans 13 residues. Deletions cut 3 bases from V and 6 bases from J, with 6 bases between. The germline V gene has CDR1 LNHNV and CDR2 YYDKDF (reference sequence). Time point in this sample: sample taken at primary tumor resection. Unsorted samples of tumor, nontumor lung or frozen PBMC had their whole RNA sequenced. The cohort: over 65 early-stage, untreated non-small cell lung cancer patients. Using its own MiXCR run on the 5' RACE reads, TCRdb lists one record per CDR3 protein. The table has around 41,000 distinct CDR3 sequences, approximately 6.9% seen once. The chain recombines TRBV15 with TRBJ1-6; D ambiguous. This TCR was recovered from a female donor with early-stage non-small cell lung cancer. Material: PBMCs, obtained at surgery. CDR3 DNA: TGTGCCACCAGCAGCCGAGCTAATTCACCCCTCCACTTT. Translated: CATSSRANSPLHF.